This T cell receptor beta chain came from a study of T-cell memory formation after mild COVID-19. Across the whole study: Largely donor-specific TCR clusters were found. General study findings and limits: The CD4+ clones that contracted clustered mainly within CM and EM, and the CD8+ clones concentrated in EMRA. There was a balanced CD4/CD8 profile in clones contracting day 15 to 85, and later expanders leaned CD4+.

Constant-segment primers were used for 5'RACE, and the resulting TCR alpha and TCR beta cDNA libraries carried sample barcodes and UMIs. TCRdb independently ran MiXCR on the 5' RACE reads; one entry per CDR3 protein. The sample carries 140,000 to 150,000 distinct CDR3 sequences, roughly 24% recorded once. In the case of this clonotype: As yet, its antigen is unknown.

The CDR3 has 15 amino acids. Trimming removed 3 bases from V and 4 bases from J, with 16 bases in between. Looked up from germline, CDR1 is SGHAT and CDR2 is FQNNGV. The receptor comes from an adult woman who had mild COVID-19 (a few samples of this study predate the infection). Cell type and time point are not known. The V and J genes are TRBV11-2 and TRBJ2-7; TRBD1 might be the D (6 bases). The sample was PBMCs or a T cell subset sorted from them (not recorded which). CDR3 in amino acids: CASSFPDRVMYEQYF. For the CDR3, the DNA is TGTGCCAGCAGCTTCCCGGACAGAGTAATGTACGAGCAGTACTTC.